This T cell receptor (beta chain) was recorded in a study of vaccination effects on CD4 cells after COVID-19. Sequencing was preceded by expansion of antigen-specific CD4+ T cells with viral peptide pools in the ViraFEST assay. Subsequent to roughly 9 days of culture, CD4+ T cells were isolated. This clone was counted once. The antigen remains undetermined. Trimming cost V 7 bases and J 9 bases; bases outside gene matches: 12. The CDR3 loop spans 15 amino acids. Germline CDR1 reads SGHRS; CDR2 reads YFSETQ. TCRdb keeps only in-frame clones here, not all; method: immunoSEQ multiplex PCR. The data contain approximately 87,000 clones, approximately 81% of them seen just once; the ten biggest clones take up around 1.5%.

The source material was CD4+ T cells from PBMCs cultured with HCoV-229E spike peptides, sampled before COVID-19 vaccination. This chain connects TRBV5-1 to TRBJ2-1; TRBD2 matches 11 bases. This sequence was found in a human donor who received a COVID-19 vaccine. The CDR3 here is CASLPGTSGSSEQFF. The CDR3 region has the DNA TGCGCCAGCCTCCCGGGGACTAGCGGTTCTAGTGAGCAGTTCTTC.